This T cell receptor beta chain comes out of a study of T cell responses to AZD1222 COVID-19 vaccine. As for the study in general: Combined were second doses at about 4 or about 12 weeks.

CDR3 length: 18 residues. The germline CDR1 and CDR2 sequences are LGHNA and YSLEER. The ends were cut back, 1 base at V and 0 bases at J, with 13 bases in the middle. Whole-study results and caveats: In the spike-specific TCR repertoire, nearly half reportedly target unmutated variant regions. Sampled repertoires all dated from after the peak T cell response.

Assay: immunoSEQ multiplex PCR; the TCRdb copy retains only in-frame clones and omits some. The sample gives roughly 100,000 clones, about 86% of which show up once; approximately 5% is in the top ten. As regards this clone: The antigen remains unidentified.

Specimen: peripheral blood, collected on day 0 of AZD1222 vaccination. The sequence was collected from an adult in good health. The genes are TRBV4-3 and TRBJ2-6, with unresolved D. CDR3 protein: CASSQVSLIDSGANVLTF. CDR3 bases: TGCGCCAGCAGCCAAGTCTCGCTTATAGACTCTGGGGCCAACGTCCTGACTTTC.